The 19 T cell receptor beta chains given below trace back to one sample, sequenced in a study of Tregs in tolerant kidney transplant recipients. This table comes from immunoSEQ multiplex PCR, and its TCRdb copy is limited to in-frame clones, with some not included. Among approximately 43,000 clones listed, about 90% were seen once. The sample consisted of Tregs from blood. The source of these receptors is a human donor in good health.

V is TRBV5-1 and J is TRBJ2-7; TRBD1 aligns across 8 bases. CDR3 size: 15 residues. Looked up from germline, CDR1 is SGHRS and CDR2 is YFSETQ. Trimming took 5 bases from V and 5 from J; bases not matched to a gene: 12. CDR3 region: CASSLLPGQADEQYF. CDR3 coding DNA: TGCGCCAGCAGTTTACTCCCGGGACAGGCCGACGAGCAGTACTTC.

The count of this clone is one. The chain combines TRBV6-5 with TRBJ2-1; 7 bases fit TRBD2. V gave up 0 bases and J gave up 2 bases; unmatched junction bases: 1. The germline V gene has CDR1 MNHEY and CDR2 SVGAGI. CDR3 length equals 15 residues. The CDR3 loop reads CASSYSGTTYNEQFF. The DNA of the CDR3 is TGTGCCAGCAGTTACTCCGGGACTACCTACAATGAGCAGTTCTTC.

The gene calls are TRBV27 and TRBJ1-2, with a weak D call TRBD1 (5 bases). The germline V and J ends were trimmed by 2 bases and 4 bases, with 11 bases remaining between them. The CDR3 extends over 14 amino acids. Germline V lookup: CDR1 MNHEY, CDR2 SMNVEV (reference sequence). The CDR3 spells CASSLRGDSYGYTF. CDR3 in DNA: TGTGCCAGCAGTTTAAGAGGGGATAGCTATGGCTACACCTTC.

This chain's CDR3 is CASTSRRGSYEQYF. The CDR3 nucleotides are TGTGCCAGCACCAGCCGAAGGGGGTCCTACGAGCAGTACTTC. The V gene is TRBV6-1, the J gene TRBJ2-7, with TRBD1 as a possible D gene (6 bases). CDR3 length equals 14 residues. V lost 7 bases and J 1 base, leaving 14 bases between the germline ends. Germline CDR1 is MNHNS and CDR2 is SASEGT.

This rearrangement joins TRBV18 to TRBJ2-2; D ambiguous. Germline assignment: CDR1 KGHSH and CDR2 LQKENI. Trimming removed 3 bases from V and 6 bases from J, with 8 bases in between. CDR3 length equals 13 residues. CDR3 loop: CASSPITAGELFF. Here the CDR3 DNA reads TGTGCCAGCTCACCGATAACGGCCGGGGAGCTGTTTTTT. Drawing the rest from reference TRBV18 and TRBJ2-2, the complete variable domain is NAGVMQNPRHLVRRRGQEARLRCSPMKGHSHVYWYRQLPEEGLKFMVYLQKENIIDESGMPKERFSAEFPKEGPSILRIQQVVRGDSAAYFCASSPITAGELFFGEGSRLTVL.

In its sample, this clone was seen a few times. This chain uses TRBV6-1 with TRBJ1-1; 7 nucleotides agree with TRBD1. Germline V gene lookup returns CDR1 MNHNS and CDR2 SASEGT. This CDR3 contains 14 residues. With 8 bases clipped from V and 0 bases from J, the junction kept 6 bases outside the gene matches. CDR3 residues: CASLGQRLNTEAFF. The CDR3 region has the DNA TGTGCCAGCCTGGGACAGAGATTGAACACTGAAGCTTTCTTT.

The CDR3 DNA reads as TGCGCCAGCAGCTTGGGGGGCGACTTCGCTGGAAACACCATATATTTT. Amino acids: CASSLGGDFAGNTIYF. V usage is TRBV5-1 and J usage is TRBJ1-3; D is possibly TRBD1 (5 bases). Germline lookup yields CDR1 SGHRS and CDR2 YFSETQ. The CDR3 is 16 residues long. V was cut by 0 bases and J by 2 bases, with 12 bases left in between.

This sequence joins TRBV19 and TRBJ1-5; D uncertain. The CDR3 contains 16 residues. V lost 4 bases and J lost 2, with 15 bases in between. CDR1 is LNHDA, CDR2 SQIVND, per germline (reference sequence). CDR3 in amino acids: CASSTALQMGNQPQHF. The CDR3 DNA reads TGTGCCAGTAGTACCGCCTTGCAGATGGGCAATCAGCCCCAGCATTTT.

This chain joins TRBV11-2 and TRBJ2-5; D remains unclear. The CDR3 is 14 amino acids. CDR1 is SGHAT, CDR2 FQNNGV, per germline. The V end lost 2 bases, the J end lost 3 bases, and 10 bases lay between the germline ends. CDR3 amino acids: CASSLRLRKETQYF. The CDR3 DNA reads TGTGCCAGCAGCTTACGTCTGCGGAAAGAGACCCAGTACTTC.

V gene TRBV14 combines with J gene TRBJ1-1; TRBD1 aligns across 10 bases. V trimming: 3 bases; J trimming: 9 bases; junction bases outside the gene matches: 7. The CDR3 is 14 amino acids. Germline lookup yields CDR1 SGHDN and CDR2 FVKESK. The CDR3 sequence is CASSHGTGARKAFF. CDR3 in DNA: TGTGCCAGCAGCCATGGGACAGGGGCCCGAAAAGCTTTCTTT.

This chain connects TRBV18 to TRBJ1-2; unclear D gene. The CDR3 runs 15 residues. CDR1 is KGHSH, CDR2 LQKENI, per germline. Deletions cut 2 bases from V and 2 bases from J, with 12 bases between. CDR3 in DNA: TGTGCCAGCTCACCAATGCTTCAGGACAACTATGGCTACACCTTC. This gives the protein CASSPMLQDNYGYTF.

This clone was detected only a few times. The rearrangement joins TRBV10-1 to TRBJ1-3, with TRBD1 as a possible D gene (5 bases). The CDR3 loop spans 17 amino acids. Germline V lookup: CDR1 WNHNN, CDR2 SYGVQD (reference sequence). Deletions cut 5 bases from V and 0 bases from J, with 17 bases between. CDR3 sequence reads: CASSKGYGTSSGNTIYF. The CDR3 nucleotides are TGCGCCAGCAGTAAAGGCTACGGGACGTCCTCTGGAAACACCATATATTTT.

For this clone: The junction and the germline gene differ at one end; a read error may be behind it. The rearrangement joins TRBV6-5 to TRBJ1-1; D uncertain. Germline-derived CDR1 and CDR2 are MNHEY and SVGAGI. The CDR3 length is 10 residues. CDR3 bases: TGTGCCAGCAGTTACTCGGGTCGGGAATTT. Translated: CASSYSGREF.

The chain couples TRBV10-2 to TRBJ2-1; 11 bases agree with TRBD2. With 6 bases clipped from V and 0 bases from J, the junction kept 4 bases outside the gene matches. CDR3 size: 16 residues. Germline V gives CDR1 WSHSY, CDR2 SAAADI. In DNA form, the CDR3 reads TGCGCCAGCAGAATAGGGACTAGCGGCTCCTACAATGAGCAGTTCTTC. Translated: CASRIGTSGSYNEQFF.

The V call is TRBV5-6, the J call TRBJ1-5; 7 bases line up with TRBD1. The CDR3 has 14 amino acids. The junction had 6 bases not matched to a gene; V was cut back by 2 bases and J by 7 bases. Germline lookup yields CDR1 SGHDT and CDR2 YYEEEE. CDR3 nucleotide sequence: TGTGCCAGCAGCTTAGGGAGGGGGCGGCAGCCCCAGCATTTT. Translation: CASSLGRGRQPQHF.

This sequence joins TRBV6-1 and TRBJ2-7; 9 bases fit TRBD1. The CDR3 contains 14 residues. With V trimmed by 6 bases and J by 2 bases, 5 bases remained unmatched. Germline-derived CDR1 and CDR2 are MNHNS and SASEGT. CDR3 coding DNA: TGTGCCAGCAGAGGGACAGGGCCTCCCTACGAGCAGTACTTC. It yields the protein CASRGTGPPYEQYF.

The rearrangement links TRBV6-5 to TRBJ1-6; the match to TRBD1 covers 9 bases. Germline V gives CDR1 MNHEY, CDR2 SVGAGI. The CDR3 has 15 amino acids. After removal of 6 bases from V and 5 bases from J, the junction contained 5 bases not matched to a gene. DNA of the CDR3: TGTGCCAGCAGGTGGTGGGACAGGGATAATTCACCCCTCCACTTT. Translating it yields CASRWWDRDNSPLHF.

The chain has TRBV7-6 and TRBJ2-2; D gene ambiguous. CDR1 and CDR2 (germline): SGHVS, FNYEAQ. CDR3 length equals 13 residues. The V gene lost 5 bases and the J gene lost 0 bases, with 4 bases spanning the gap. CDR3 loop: CASSPANTGELFF. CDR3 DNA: TGTGCCAGCAGCCCCGCGAACACCGGGGAGCTGTTTTTT.

CDR3 DNA: TGTGCCACCAGCAGAGGGGTTCCGGGCGGCTACACCTTC. Encoded protein: CATSRGVPGGYTF. This rearrangement joins TRBV15 to TRBJ1-2; D ambiguous. The CDR3 runs 13 residues. The germline gives CDR1 LNHNV, CDR2 YYDKDF (reference sequence). V gave up 1 base and J gave up 8 bases, with 11 bases separating them.